Sequencing of this T cell receptor (beta chain) was carried out in a study of spatial heterogeneity in lung cancer. Study details: Every unique TCR and UMI combination, on average, appeared more than ten times in raw reads.

Sample share makes this clonotype medium-sized. Each CDR3 protein gets one entry after TCRdb re-called the 5' RACE reads with MiXCR. This table has 19,000 or so distinct CDR3 sequences, over 20% appearing once. Time point specified: sample taken at primary tumor resection. No cell sorting; template was whole RNA from tumor, lung tissue or PBMC. There were roughly 72 donors, all of them untreated patients with early-stage non-small cell lung cancer. Germline lookup yields CDR1 SGHAT and CDR2 FQNNGV. Trimming stripped 3 bases from V and 1 base from J, with 9 bases between. The CDR3 has 14 residues. The receptor's source is a female donor with early-stage non-small cell lung cancer. The source material was PBMCs, sampled at surgery. This chain connects TRBV11-2 to TRBJ2-5; D remains ambiguous. The CDR3 DNA reads as TGTGCCAGCAGCTTTCTAGGACCCCAAGAGACCCAGTACTTC. Protein sequence: CASSFLGPQETQYF.